The present T cell receptor beta chain was sequenced within a study of T cell clones after liver transplantation. At the level of the study: Immunosuppression withdrawal was tried within 2 years after liver transplantation in this trial.

Study results and limitations: Post-transplant time points were not standardized, so conclusions are preliminary. Donor-reactive sequences fell more than third party-reactive ones, suggesting partial deletion.

This clone has a single count. Its antigen is currently unknown. V was shortened by 2 bases and J by 6 bases, with 16 bases between the two germline ends. Germline CDR1 reads GTSNPN; CDR2 reads SVGIG (reference sequence). This CDR3 has 14 residues. Measured with immunoSEQ multiplex PCR; TCRdb has only the in-frame clones, and not every one. The sample shows 50,000 or so clones, 80% to 90% of them seen only once. The material was CD8+ T cells from blood, obtained 12 months after liver transplant. The rearrangement uses TRBV30 and TRBJ1-2, with D uncertain. The receptor was isolated from a human patient who received a liver transplant. The T cells may come from the graft donor. In DNA, the CDR3 is TGTGCCTGGAGTTTAGCGTGCTACATTGATGGCTACACCTTC. It translates to CAWSLACYIDGYTF.